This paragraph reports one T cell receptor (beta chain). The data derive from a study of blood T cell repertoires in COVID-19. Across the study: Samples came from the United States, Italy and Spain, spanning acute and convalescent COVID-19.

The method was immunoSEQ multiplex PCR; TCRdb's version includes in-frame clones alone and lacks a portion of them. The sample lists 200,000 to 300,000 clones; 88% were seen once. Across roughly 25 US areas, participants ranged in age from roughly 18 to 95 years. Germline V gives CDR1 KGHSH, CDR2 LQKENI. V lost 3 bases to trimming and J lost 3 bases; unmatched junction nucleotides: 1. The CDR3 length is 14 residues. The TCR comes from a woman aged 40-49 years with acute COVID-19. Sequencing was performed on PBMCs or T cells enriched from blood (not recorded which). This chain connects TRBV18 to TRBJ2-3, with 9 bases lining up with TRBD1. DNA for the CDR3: TGTGCCAGCTCACCCGGACAGGGGACAGATACGCAGTATTTT. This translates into CASSPGQGTDTQYF.